The present T cell receptor beta chain was sequenced within a study of siplizumab effects on memory and regulatory T cells. Looked up from germline, CDR1 is MDHEN and CDR2 is SYDVKM. The CDR3 has 12 amino acids. V lost 7 bases and J lost 9, with 13 bases in between. Method: immunoSEQ multiplex PCR; TCRdb's copy keeps in-frame clones and lacks some. The profile shows about 120,000 clones, approximately 94% of them singletons. The origin of this receptor is a human donor in good health. Sequenced sample: non-Treg CD4+ T cells sorted from blood. The rearrangement uses TRBV28 and TRBJ2-4; D not resolved. CDR3 nucleotide sequence: TGTGCCAGCACAGAAAAGGGCGGCATTCAGTACTTC. Its protein product is CASTEKGGIQYF.